The 2 T cell receptor beta chains reported below all come from one sample, sequenced in a study of quantifying T cell responses using KT2 cells. Across the study: cDNA was made from DNase-treated RNA using alpha and beta constant primers.

A single-stranded UMI oligo with SP2 sequence was ligated to cDNA 3' ends. An equimolar mix of RC1.1 and RC1.2 primed the beta chain across TRBC1 and TRBC2. MiXCR, run by TCRdb on the UMI-ligation and nested PCR reads, gives a single entry per CDR3 protein. The data show about 33,000 distinct CDR3 sequences, about a tenth seen once. The specimen sequenced was PBMCs spiked with cells of the T cell clone KT2. Receptors originate from a human donor.

This clonotype was observed many times. The chain joins TRBV7-6 to TRBJ1-6, with TRBD1 matching over 9 bases. With 5 bases clipped from V and 9 bases from J, the junction kept 5 bases outside the gene matches. CDR1 is SGHVS and CDR2 is FNYEAQ in the germline V gene. The CDR3 is made up of 14 amino acids. The CDR3 reads CASSPGTGFSPLHF. The CDR3 DNA follows: TGTGCCAGCAGCCCCGGGACAGGGTTTTCACCCCTCCACTTT.

The rearrangement joins TRBV12-3 or TRBV12-4 to TRBJ2-3, with D perhaps matching TRBD1 or TRBD2 (5 bases each). The length of the CDR3 is 15 residues. The V and J ends lost 6 bases and 3 bases respectively, with 16 bases between them. The CDR3 DNA follows: TGTGCCAGCAGCCCTCGGGACGGATGGACAGATACGCAGTATTTT. This gives the protein CASSPRDGWTDTQYF.